Listed below are T cell receptor beta chains from one sample, sequenced in a study of CD8 T cells in Susac syndrome. One entry per CDR3 protein results from TCRdb running MiXCR on the immunoSEQ multiplex PCR reads. Found here are some 450,000 distinct CDR3 sequences, more than 80% of them singletons; the top ten hold about 0.12%. The sequenced sample consisted of CD8+ T cells from PBMCs. The source is a human donor with multiple sclerosis. CDR3s include the opening cysteine and the closing phenylalanine or tryptophan. Each record gives: D gene, J gene, V gene, clone size, CDR3 DNA, CDR3 protein. A D gene is named only where the DNA matches it firmly. Some rows mark clone size as missing; the rest say once, few, many or name a class of expanded clone.

>-|TRBJ1-1|TRBV3-1|-
TGTGCCAGCAGCCTTTCCTGGGGACACGAGAACACTGAAGCTTTCTTT
CASSLSWGHENTEAFF
>-|TRBJ1-2|TRBV5-4|-
TGTGCCAGCAGCTCCGGCAGTCTGGACGGCTACACCTTC
CASSSGSLDGYTF
>-|TRBJ2-3|TRBV12-3/TRBV12-4|once
TGTGCCAGCAGGTCCGGGCTATACCCAGATACGCAGTATTTT
CASRSGLYPDTQYF
>-|TRBJ2-7|TRBV19|-
TGTGCCAGTAGTATAGGTGGAAGCGGCACCTACGAGCAGTACTTC
CASSIGGSGTYEQYF
>-|TRBJ1-1|TRBV27|once
TGTGCCAGCAGTGTAGGGGGGGGTGGCACTGAAGCTTTCTTT
CASSVGGGGTEAFF
>-|TRBJ2-5|TRBV6-5|-
TGTGCCAGCAGTTACTCAACGGGGGCCCTCCTAAAAGAGGCCCAGTACTTC
CASSYSTGALLKEAQYF
>TRBD2|TRBJ2-1|TRBV5-1|-
TGCGCCAGCACCCCCCTATCCGGGACTAGCGGGAATGAGCAGTTCTTC
CASTPLSGTSGNEQFF
>-|TRBJ1-1|TRBV6-5|few
TGTGCCAGCAGTTACGGGATGAACACTGAAGCTTTCTTT
CASSYGMNTEAFF
>-|TRBJ1-1|TRBV5-1|-
TGCGCCAGCAGCTTGGAGGCGCAGTTGAGCACTGAAGCTTTCTTT
CASSLEAQLSTEAFF
>-|TRBJ2-7|TRBV20-1|-
TGCAGTGCTAGACCGGGGAACTACGGGCAGTACTTC
CSARPGNYGQYF
>TRBD1|TRBJ2-3|TRBV3-1|-
TGTGCCAGCAGCCAAGATGAGGGACAGGGGGGCGCAGATACGCAGTATTTT
CASSQDEGQGGADTQYF
>-|TRBJ2-7|TRBV5-1|-
TGCGCCAGCAGCTTGGCCATCACCTACGAGCAGTACTTC
CASSLAITYEQYF
>-|TRBJ2-1|TRBV24-1|once
TGTGCCACCAGTGAGGGGGAGAAGACGTTCTTC
CATSEGEKTFF
>-|TRBJ1-2|TRBV7-9|-
TGTGCCAGCAGCCGGACCGATCTTAACTATGGCTACACCTTC
CASSRTDLNYGYTF
>-|TRBJ2-6|TRBV24-1|-
TGTGCCACGAGGTCCCGGGACTGCTCCTCTGGGGCCAACGTCCTGACTTTC
CATRSRDCSSGANVLTF
>TRBD1|TRBJ1-2|TRBV5-1|once
TGCGCCAGCAGGATCCGGGACAGGGGGCGTTATGGCTACACCTTC
CASRIRDRGRYGYTF
>-|TRBJ2-1|TRBV5-1|-
TGCGCCAGCAGCTTGGCCGTGACTACCTACAATGAGCAGTTCTTC
CASSLAVTTYNEQFF
>TRBD1|TRBJ2-7|TRBV28|-
TGTGCCAGCAGCCCGACAGGGGCAGCCTACGAGCAGTACTTC
CASSPTGAAYEQYF
>TRBD2|TRBJ2-5|TRBV6-1|once
TGTGCCAGCACGTCTCCGGGACTACAAGAGACCCAGTACTTC
CASTSPGLQETQYF
>TRBD2|TRBJ2-3|TRBV2|-
TGTGCCAGCAGTGAAAGACTAGCGGGGGGTTACACTAGCACAGATACGCAGTATTTT
CASSERLAGGYTSTDTQYF
>-|TRBJ1-6|TRBV6-6|once
TGTGCCAGCAGTTACCTCCGGGACGGTGATTCACCCCTCCACTTT
CASSYLRDGDSPLHF
>TRBD2|TRBJ2-3|TRBV27|-
TGTGCCAGCAGTCTCGCGGGAGGGCCGCATACGCAGTATTTT
CASSLAGGPHTQYF
>TRBD1|TRBJ2-1|TRBV15|-
TGTGCCACCAGCAGGGACAGGATCAATGAGCAGTTCTTC
CATSRDRINEQFF
>-|TRBJ2-7|TRBV7-6|-
TGTGCCAGCAGCCCGGTGGCTGCCCACGAGCAGTACTTC
CASSPVAAHEQYF
>TRBD1|TRBJ1-5|TRBV7-8|once
TGTGCCAGCAGCCATTACCGGGACAGGGGGTGTCAGCCCCAGCATTTT
CASSHYRDRGCQPQHF
>-|TRBJ1-2|TRBV7-9|-
TGTGCCAGCAGCTCCCAGGGGATACTCTATGGCTACACCTTC
CASSSQGILYGYTF
>-|TRBJ2-3|TRBV5-1|-
TGCGCCAGCAGCCCGACCGGGACTCCCACAGATACGCAGTATTTT
CASSPTGTPTDTQYF
>-|TRBJ2-3|TRBV14|many
TGTGCCAGCAGCCTCATGCCCACAGATACGCAGTATTTT
CASSLMPTDTQYF
>TRBD1|TRBJ2-2|TRBV2|-
TGTGCCAGCAGTGACGGACAGGGAAACACCGGGGAGCTGTTTTTT
CASSDGQGNTGELFF
>-|TRBJ1-2|TRBV7-9|-
TGTGCCAGCAGTCCGACCTTGGGGGGCTACACCTTC
CASSPTLGGYTF
>TRBD2|TRBJ2-3|TRBV5-4|-
TGTGCCAGCAGTCGCCAGCGGGACGGGGGAGATACGCAGTATTTT
CASSRQRDGGDTQYF
>-|TRBJ2-1|TRBV4-1|-
TGCGCCAGCAGCCAAGTCGGGAGCGGATACAATGAGCAGTTCTTC
CASSQVGSGYNEQFF